These 21 T cell receptor beta chains originate from one sample sequenced in a study of cytomegalovirus exposure and HLA in healthy donors. In the PCR, 60 Vbeta and 13 Jbeta primers were used. Only in-frame clones appear in the TCRdb table, and some are missing; sequencing was by immunoSEQ multiplex PCR. The sample holds 70,000 to 95,000 clones, around 82% seen once. Sequenced sample: PBMCs. Receptors originate from a man aged 50-59 years in good health and CMV-seronegative.

CDR3: CASSLGTTPYEQYF. CDR3 bases: TGTGCCAGCAGTTTAGGGACTACACCCTACGAGCAGTACTTC. The chain uses TRBV28 and TRBJ2-5, with 7 bases fitting TRBD2. With the DNA end fitting TRBJ2-7 better, the J assignment may be wrong. Germline V gene sequence: CDR1 MDHEN, CDR2 SYDVKM. This CDR3 comprises 14 residues.

This chain uses TRBV5-1 with TRBJ2-7, with 12 bases lining up with TRBD2. Per germline, CDR1 SGHRS and CDR2 YFSETQ. V shed 3 bases, J shed 0 bases, and the junction held 1 base outside the gene matches. This CDR3 comprises 15 residues. The chain's CDR3 is CASSWTSGDSYEQYF. CDR3 in DNA: TGCGCCAGCAGCTGGACTAGCGGGGACTCCTACGAGCAGTACTTC.

This clone has just one count. The chain has TRBV6-1 and TRBJ1-6, with D possibly TRBD1 on 6 matching bases. Germline CDR1 MNHNS, CDR2 SASEGT. Trimming stripped 0 bases from V and 7 bases from J, with 16 bases between. This CDR3 comprises 17 residues. This CDR3 reads CASSEAPGAQGNSPLHF. CDR3 nucleotides: TGTGCCAGCAGTGAAGCGCCAGGGGCGCAGGGGAATTCACCCCTCCACTTT.

The DNA of the CDR3 is TGTGCCAGCAGGCGGACAGGCTCCTACGAGCAGTACTTC. Translated, it gives CASRRTGSYEQYF. The gene calls are TRBV2 and TRBJ2-7; 7 nucleotides line up with TRBD1. Germline CDR1 is SNHLY and CDR2 is FYNNEI. This CDR3 spans 13 amino acids. Unmatched junction bases numbered 2, after V lost 6 bases and J lost 0 bases. Full variable domain (remainder filled in from reference TRBV2 and TRBJ2-7): EPEVTQTPSHQVTQMGQEVILRCVPISNHLYFYWYRQILGQKVEFLVSFYNNEISEKSEIFDDQFSVERPDGSNFTLKIRSTKLEDSAMYFCASRRTGSYEQYFGPGTRLTVT.

The count of this clone is one. CDR3 in DNA: TGTGCCAGTAGTAGCCCGGGACAGGGGGTGCAGTACTTC. Translated: CASSSPGQGVQYF. This chain joins TRBV19 and TRBJ2-7; 11 positions match TRBD1. Germline loops: CDR1 LNHDA, CDR2 SQIVND (reference sequence). CDR3 length equals 13 residues. V lost 4 bases, J lost 9 bases, and 5 bases stayed unmatched.

The genes are TRBV18 and TRBJ1-2, with D perhaps TRBD1 (6 bases). The germline CDR1 and CDR2 sequences are KGHSH and LQKENI. V lost 3 bases and J lost 4, with 15 bases in between. The CDR3 is made up of 15 amino acids. In nucleotides, the CDR3 is TGTGCCAGCTCACCGGGCTTAGGACAGATCTATGGCTACACCTTC. Translation gives CASSPGLGQIYGYTF.

The chain links TRBV5-5 to TRBJ1-6, with a tentative D call TRBD1 (6 bases). CDR1 is SGHKS and CDR2 is YYEKEE in the germline V gene (reference sequence). The CDR3 loop spans 17 amino acids. V was cut by 0 bases and J by 0 bases, with 10 bases left in between. As DNA, the CDR3 is TGTGCCAGCAGCTTGGTAGGGGGTAGCTCCTATAATTCACCCCTCCACTTT. Protein: CASSLVGGSSYNSPLHF.

The gene calls are TRBV6-1 and TRBJ2-5; D is possibly TRBD1 (5 bases). Germline-derived CDR1 and CDR2 are MNHNS and SASEGT. V was cut by 4 bases and J by 1 base, with 16 bases left in between. CDR3 length equals 16 residues. In DNA form, the CDR3 reads TGTGCCAGCAGTGTCTCTCGACAGAGCCTCCAAGAGACCCAGTACTTC. Translated, it gives CASSVSRQSLQETQYF.

This rearrangement joins TRBV6-1 to TRBJ1-5, with D perhaps TRBD1 (6 bases). Per the germline V gene, CDR1 is MNHNS and CDR2 is SASEGT. The CDR3 has 14 amino acids. V dropped 7 bases and J dropped 4 bases, with 14 bases sitting between them. CDR3 amino acids: CASTGQTMNQPQHF. The CDR3 DNA is TGTGCCAGCACGGGACAAACGATGAATCAGCCCCAGCATTTT.

In its sample, this clone was seen once. V is TRBV18 and J is TRBJ2-7, with D uncertain. Per the germline V gene, CDR1 is KGHSH and CDR2 is LQKENI. Trimming cost V 2 bases and J 2 bases, with 7 bases left between them. The CDR3 has 13 residues. CDR3 nucleotides: TGTGCCAGCTCACCAAGGCAGGCCTACGAGCAGTACTTC. Residues: CASSPRQAYEQYF.

This rearrangement joins TRBV7-2 to TRBJ2-7, with D maybe TRBD1 (5 bases). In germline, CDR1 is SGHTA, CDR2 FQGNSA. This CDR3 contains 14 residues. The V end lost 8 bases, the J end lost 7 bases, and 21 bases lay between the germline ends. CDR3 bases: TGTGCCAGCGGGCGTGGGGCTGGGGCACGGGAGCAGTACTTC. Translated: CASGRGAGAREQYF.

The chain joins TRBV19 to TRBJ1-2, with D possibly matching TRBD1 (6 bases). The CDR3 has 14 amino acids. The germline V gene has CDR1 LNHDA and CDR2 SQIVND (reference sequence). V was pared by 8 bases and J by 3 bases, with 16 bases between. Here the CDR3 reads CASVIGGRDYGYTF. The CDR3 DNA reads TGTGCCAGTGTGATAGGGGGACGGGACTATGGCTACACCTTC.

The J gene is TRBJ2-7, the V gene TRBV6-6; TRBD1 aligns across 9 bases. This CDR3 is 12 amino acids long. Trimming at V came to 4 bases and at J to 5 bases, leaving 0 bases not matched to a gene. Germline V gene sequence: CDR1 MNHNY, CDR2 SVGAGI (reference sequence). The chain's CDR3 is CASSWTGDEQYF. The CDR3 DNA is TGTGCCAGCAGTTGGACAGGGGACGAGCAGTACTTC.

The chain combines TRBV4-1 with TRBJ2-7; 7 bases are shared with TRBD2. Germline loops: CDR1 MGHRA, CDR2 YSYEKL. V was clipped by 4 bases and J by 5 bases; unmatched bases: 17. The CDR3 has 17 amino acids. The CDR3 here is CASSPNTSPLLANEQYF. CDR3 sequence (DNA): TGCGCCAGCAGCCCCAATACCTCCCCTCTACTAGCGAACGAGCAGTACTTC.

The V and J genes are TRBV7-2 and TRBJ2-7, with D possibly being TRBD2 (5 bases). Germline V gene data show CDR1 as SGHTA and CDR2 as FQGNSA. The CDR3 is 13 amino acids. V lost 6 bases and J 12 bases, leaving 21 bases between the germline ends. CDR3 in DNA: TGTGCCAGCAGGATGCCGGGGATCCCGGCCGTGTACTTC. It encodes CASRMPGIPAVYF.

The chain uses TRBV6-6 and TRBJ1-2; tentatively, D is TRBD1 (6 bases). The V and J ends lost 3 bases and 3 bases respectively, with 14 bases between them. CDR1 is MNHNY and CDR2 is SVGAGI in the germline V gene (reference sequence). This CDR3 is 15 amino acids long. In DNA, the CDR3 is TGTGCCAGCAGTTATTACAGGGCTGAGGACTATGGCTACACCTTC. This gives the protein CASSYYRAEDYGYTF.

The J gene is TRBJ2-2, the V gene TRBV9; the D is unclear. Trimming took off 0 bases at V and 5 bases at J, with 8 bases between the two ends. Germline V CDR1 and CDR2: SGDLS, YYNGEE. The CDR3 contains 14 residues. This chain's CDR3 is CASSVEERTGELFF. The CDR3 bases are TGTGCCAGCAGCGTAGAAGAGAGGACCGGGGAGCTGTTTTTT. Drawing the rest from reference TRBV9 and TRBJ2-2, the complete variable domain is DSGVTQTPKHLITATGQRVTLRCSPRSGDLSVYWYQQSLDQGLQFLIQYYNGEERAKGNILERFSAQQFPDLHSELNLSSLELGDSALYFCASSVEERTGELFFGEGSRLTVL.

The genes are TRBV7-2 and TRBJ1-2, with TRBD1 matching over 9 bases. With 2 bases clipped from V and 5 bases from J, the junction kept 6 bases outside the gene matches. The CDR3 sequence is 15 residues long. Germline V gene lookup returns CDR1 SGHTA and CDR2 FQGNSA. CDR3 sequence reads: CASSLPDRGRYGYTF. CDR3 nucleotides: TGTGCCAGCAGCTTACCCGACAGGGGGAGGTATGGCTACACCTTC.

This chain links TRBV9 with TRBJ2-3; D remains ambiguous. The CDR3 totals 14 residues. Germline V lookup: CDR1 SGDLS, CDR2 YYNGEE. V lost 4 bases and J lost 6, with 15 bases in between. CDR3 nucleotide sequence: TGTGCCAGCAGCCCCCTTTACTCGGAGGATACGCAGTATTTT. Translation gives CASSPLYSEDTQYF.

The J gene is TRBJ2-5, the V gene TRBV7-8, with 8 bases lining up with TRBD2. The CDR3 is made up of 14 amino acids. Germline values: CDR1 SGHVS, CDR2 FQNEAQ. The V segment lost 5 bases and the J segment 7 bases; nucleotides outside the gene matches: 9. CDR3 residues: CASSDRTSRGTQYF. The CDR3 DNA reads TGTGCCAGCAGCGACAGGACTAGCAGGGGGACCCAGTACTTC.

The chain is built from TRBV27 and TRBJ2-5, with TRBD2 matching over 13 bases. The J segment lost 6 bases and the V segment lost 5 bases, leaving 9 bases of the junction unmatched. This CDR3 is 16 amino acids long. Germline CDR1 and CDR2: MNHEY and SMNVEV (reference sequence). The CDR3 DNA sequence: TGTGCCAGCAGTCCCCCCACTAGCGGGGGGGTGAAGACCCAGTACTTC. Translating it yields CASSPPTSGGVKTQYF.